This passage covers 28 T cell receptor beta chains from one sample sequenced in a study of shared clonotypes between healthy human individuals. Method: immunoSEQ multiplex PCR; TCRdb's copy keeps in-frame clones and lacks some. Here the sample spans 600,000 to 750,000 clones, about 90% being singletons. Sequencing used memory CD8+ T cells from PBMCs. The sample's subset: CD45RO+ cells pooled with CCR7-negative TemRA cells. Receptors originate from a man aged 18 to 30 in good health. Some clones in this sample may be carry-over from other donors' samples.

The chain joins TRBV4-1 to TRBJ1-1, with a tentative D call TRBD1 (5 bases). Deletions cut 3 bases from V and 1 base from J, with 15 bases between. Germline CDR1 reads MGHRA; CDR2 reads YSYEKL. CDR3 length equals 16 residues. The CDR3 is CASSQSSRDPNTEAFF. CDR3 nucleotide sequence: TGCGCCAGCAGCCAGTCGTCCAGGGACCCGAACACTGAAGCTTTCTTT.

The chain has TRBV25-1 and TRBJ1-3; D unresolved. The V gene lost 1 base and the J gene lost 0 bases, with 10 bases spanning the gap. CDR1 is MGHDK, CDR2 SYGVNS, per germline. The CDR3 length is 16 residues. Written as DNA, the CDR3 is TGTGCCAGCAGTGAATGGGGTACAGTCTCTGGAAACACCATATATTTT. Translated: CASSEWGTVSGNTIYF.

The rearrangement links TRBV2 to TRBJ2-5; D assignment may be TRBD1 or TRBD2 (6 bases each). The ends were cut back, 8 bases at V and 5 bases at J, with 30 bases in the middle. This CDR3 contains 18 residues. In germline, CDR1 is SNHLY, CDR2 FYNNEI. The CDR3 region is CASFLLSTGKGRLETQYF. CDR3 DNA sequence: TGTGCCAGCTTCCTACTATCAACAGGGAAAGGGAGGCTCGAGACCCAGTACTTC.

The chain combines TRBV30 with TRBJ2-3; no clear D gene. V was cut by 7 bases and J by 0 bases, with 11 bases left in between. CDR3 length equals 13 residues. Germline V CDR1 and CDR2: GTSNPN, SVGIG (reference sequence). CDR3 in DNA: TGTGCCTTAGACATGACTAGCACAGATACGCAGTATTTT. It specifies CALDMTSTDTQYF.

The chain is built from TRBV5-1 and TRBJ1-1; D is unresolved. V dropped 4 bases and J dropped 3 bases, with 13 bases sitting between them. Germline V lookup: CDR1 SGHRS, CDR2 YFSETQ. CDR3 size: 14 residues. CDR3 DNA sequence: TGCGCCAGCAGCCCCTATCCACGGGACACTGAAGCTTTCTTT. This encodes CASSPYPRDTEAFF. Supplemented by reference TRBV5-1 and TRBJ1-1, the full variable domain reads KAGVTQTPRYLIKTRGQQVTLSCSPISGHRSVSWYQQTPGQGLQFLFEYFSETQRNKGNFPGRFSGRQFSNSRSEMNVSTLELGDSALYLCASSPYPRDTEAFFGQGTRLTVV.

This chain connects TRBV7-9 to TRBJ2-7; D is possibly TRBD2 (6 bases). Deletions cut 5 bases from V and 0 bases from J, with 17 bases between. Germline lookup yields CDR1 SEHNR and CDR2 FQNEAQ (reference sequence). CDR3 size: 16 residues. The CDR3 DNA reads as TGTGCCAGCAGCCAACACCTTTTCGGGAGCTCCTACGAGCAGTACTTC. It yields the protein CASSQHLFGSSYEQYF. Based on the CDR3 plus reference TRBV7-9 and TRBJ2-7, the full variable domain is DTGVSQNPRHKITKRGQNVTFRCDPISEHNRLYWYRQTLGQGPEFLTYFQNEAQLEKSRLLSDRFSAERPKGSFSTLEIQRTEQGDSAMYLCASSQHLFGSSYEQYFGPGTRLTVT.

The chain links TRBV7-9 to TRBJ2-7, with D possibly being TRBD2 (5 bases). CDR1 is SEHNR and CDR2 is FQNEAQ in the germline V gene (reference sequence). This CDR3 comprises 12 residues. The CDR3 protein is CATGGSSTEQYF. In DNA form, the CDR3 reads TGTGCTACTGGAGGCAGTTCTACAGAGCAGTACTTC.

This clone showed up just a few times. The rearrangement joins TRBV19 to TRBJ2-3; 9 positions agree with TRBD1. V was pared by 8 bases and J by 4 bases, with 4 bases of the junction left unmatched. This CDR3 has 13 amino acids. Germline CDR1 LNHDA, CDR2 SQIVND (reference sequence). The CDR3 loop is CASQDRGADTQYF. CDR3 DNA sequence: TGTGCCAGTCAGGACAGGGGAGCAGATACGCAGTATTTT.

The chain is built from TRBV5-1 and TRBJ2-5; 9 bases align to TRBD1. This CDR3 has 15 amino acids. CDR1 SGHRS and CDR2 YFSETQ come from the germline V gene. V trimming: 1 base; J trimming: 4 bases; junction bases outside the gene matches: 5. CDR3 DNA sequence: TGCGCCAGCAGCTTGCATGGGACAGGGAGAGAGACCCAGTACTTC. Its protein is CASSLHGTGRETQYF.

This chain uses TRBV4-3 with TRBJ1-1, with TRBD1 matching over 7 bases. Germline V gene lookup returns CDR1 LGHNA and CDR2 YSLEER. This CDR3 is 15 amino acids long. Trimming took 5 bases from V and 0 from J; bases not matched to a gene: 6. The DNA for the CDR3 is TGCGCCAGCAGCTATAGGGGACAGTTGAACACTGAAGCTTTCTTT. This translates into CASSYRGQLNTEAFF.

The CDR3 DNA follows: TGTGCCAGCAGCCCGCCGGGACAAGTTAATGAGCAGTTCTTC. Its protein is CASSPPGQVNEQFF. This sequence joins TRBV25-1 and TRBJ2-1; a weak D match, TRBD1 (6 bases). This CDR3 spans 14 amino acids. V shed 6 bases and J shed 7 bases, with 16 bases lying between them. Germline CDR1 reads MGHDK; CDR2 reads SYGVNS.

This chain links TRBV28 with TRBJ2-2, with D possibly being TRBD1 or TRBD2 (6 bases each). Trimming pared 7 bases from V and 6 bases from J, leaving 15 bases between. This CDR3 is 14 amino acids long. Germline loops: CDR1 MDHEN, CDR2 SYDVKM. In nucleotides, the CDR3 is TGTGCCAGCATCGGTAGGAGGGGGTCCGGGGAGCTGTTTTTT. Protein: CASIGRRGSGELFF.

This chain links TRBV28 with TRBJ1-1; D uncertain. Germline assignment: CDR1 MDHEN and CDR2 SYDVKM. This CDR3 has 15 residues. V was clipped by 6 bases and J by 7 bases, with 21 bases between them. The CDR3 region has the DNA TGTGCCAGCAGCCAGTTCGGACGCCGAACCCTTGAAGCTTTCTTT. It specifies CASSQFGRRTLEAFF.

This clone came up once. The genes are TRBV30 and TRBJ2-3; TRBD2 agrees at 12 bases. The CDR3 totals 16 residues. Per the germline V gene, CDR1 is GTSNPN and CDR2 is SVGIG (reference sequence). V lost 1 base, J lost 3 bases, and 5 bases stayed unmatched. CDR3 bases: TGTGCCTGGAGTGACCGACTAGCGGGAGCAACAGATACGCAGTATTTT. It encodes CAWSDRLAGATDTQYF.

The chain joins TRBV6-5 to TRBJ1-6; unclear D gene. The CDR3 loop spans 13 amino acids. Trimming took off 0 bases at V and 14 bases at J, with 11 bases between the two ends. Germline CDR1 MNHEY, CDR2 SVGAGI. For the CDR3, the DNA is TGTGCCAGCAGTTACTCGGAAGAGGTTGCCCTCCACTTT. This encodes CASSYSEEVALHF.

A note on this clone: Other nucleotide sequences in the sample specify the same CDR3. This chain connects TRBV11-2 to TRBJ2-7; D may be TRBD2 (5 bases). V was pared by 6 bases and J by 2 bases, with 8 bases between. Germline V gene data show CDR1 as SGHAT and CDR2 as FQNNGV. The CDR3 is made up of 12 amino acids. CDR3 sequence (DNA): TGTGCCAGCAGAGCCGGGGCCTACGAGCAGTACTTC. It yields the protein CASRAGAYEQYF.

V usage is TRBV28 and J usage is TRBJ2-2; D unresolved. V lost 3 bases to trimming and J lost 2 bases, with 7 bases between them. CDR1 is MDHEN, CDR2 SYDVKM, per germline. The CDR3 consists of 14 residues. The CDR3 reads CASSFRTNTGELFF. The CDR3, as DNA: TGTGCCAGCAGTTTCAGAACTAACACCGGGGAGCTGTTTTTT.

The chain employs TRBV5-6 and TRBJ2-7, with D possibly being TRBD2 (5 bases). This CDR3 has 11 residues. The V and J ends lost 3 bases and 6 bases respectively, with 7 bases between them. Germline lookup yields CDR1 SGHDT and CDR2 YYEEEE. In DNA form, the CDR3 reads TGTGCCAGCAGCTGGAGGTCCGAGCAGTACTTC. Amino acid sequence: CASSWRSEQYF.

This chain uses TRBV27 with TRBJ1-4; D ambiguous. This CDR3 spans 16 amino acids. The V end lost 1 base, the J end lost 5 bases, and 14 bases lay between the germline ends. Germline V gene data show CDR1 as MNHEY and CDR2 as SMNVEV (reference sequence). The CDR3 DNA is TGTGCCAGCAGTTTATTGTGGGAGGGTGGGAATGAAAAACTGTTTTTT. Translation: CASSLLWEGGNEKLFF.

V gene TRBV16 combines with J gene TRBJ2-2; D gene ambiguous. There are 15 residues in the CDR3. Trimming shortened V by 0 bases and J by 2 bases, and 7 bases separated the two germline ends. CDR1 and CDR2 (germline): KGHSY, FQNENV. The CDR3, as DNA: TGTGCCAGCAGCCAATCAAGCCTTAACACCGGGGAGCTGTTTTTT. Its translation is CASSQSSLNTGELFF. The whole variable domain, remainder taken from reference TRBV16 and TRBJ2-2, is GEEVAQTPKHLVRGEGQKAKLYCAPIKGHSYVFWYQQVLKNEFKFLISFQNENVFDETGMPKERFSAKCLPNSPCSLEIQATKLEDSAVYFCASSQSSLNTGELFFGEGSRLTVL.

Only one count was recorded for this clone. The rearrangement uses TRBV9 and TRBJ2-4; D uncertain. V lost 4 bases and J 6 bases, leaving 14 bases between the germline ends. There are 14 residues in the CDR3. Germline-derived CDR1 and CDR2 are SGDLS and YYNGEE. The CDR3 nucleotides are TGTGCCAGCAGCCTACCCGACTCCCCAAACATTCAGTACTTC. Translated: CASSLPDSPNIQYF. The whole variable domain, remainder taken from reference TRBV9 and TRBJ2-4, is DSGVTQTPKHLITATGQRVTLRCSPRSGDLSVYWYQQSLDQGLQFLIQYYNGEERAKGNILERFSAQQFPDLHSELNLSSLELGDSALYFCASSLPDSPNIQYFGAGTRLSVL.

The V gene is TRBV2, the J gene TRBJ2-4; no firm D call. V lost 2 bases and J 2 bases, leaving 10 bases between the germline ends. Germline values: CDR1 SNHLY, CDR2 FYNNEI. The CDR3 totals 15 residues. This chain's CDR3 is CASSEWLGSKNIQYF. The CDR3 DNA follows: TGTGCCAGCAGTGAATGGCTGGGGTCCAAAAACATTCAGTACTTC.

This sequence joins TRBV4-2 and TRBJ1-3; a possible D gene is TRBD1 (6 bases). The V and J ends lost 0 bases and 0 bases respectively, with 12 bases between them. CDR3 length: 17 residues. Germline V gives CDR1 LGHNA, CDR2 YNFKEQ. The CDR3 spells CASSQEGEGVSGNTIYF. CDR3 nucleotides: TGTGCCAGCAGCCAAGAGGGGGAGGGGGTCTCTGGAAACACCATATATTTT.

The CDR3 DNA sequence: TGTGCCAGCACCGACCTGGGGGCGAACATGCGTTCTTATAGCAATCAGCCCCAGCATTTT. This gives the protein CASTDLGANMRSYSNQPQHF. The chain is built from TRBV28 and TRBJ1-5; D is perhaps TRBD1 (6 bases). The CDR3 has 20 residues. CDR1 is MDHEN and CDR2 is SYDVKM in the germline V gene. Trimming left V 7 bases short and J 0 bases short, with 28 bases between.

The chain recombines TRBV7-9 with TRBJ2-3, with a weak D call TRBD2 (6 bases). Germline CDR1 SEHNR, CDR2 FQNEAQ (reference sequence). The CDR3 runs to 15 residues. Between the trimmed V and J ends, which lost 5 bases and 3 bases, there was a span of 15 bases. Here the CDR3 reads CASSVSSAGTDTQYF. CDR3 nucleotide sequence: TGTGCCAGCAGCGTCTCTAGCGCCGGGACAGATACGCAGTATTTT.

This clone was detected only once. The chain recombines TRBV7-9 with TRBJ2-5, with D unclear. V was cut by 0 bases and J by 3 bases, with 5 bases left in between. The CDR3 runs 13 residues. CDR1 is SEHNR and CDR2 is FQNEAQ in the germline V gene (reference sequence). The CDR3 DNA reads TGTGCCAGCAGCTTAGCTGACGAAGAGACCCAGTACTTC. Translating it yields CASSLADEETQYF.

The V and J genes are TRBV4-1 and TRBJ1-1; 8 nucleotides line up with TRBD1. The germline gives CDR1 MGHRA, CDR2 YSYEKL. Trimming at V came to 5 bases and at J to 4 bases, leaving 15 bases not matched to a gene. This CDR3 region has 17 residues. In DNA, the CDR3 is TGCGCCAGCAGCGGGCGGGACAGGAACCCCTCGGTCACTGAAGCTTTCTTT. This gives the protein CASSGRDRNPSVTEAFF.

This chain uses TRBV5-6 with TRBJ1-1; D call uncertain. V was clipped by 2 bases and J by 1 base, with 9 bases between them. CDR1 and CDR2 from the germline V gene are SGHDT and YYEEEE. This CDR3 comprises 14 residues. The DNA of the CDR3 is TGTGCCAGCAGCTTATCCGGGTGGAACACTGAAGCTTTCTTT. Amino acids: CASSLSGWNTEAFF.